This T cell receptor (beta chain) was sequenced for a study of T cell responses to AZD1222 COVID-19 vaccine. For the study at large: Second doses at about 4 or about 12 weeks were pooled. Study-wide results and limits: Reportedly, nearly half the spike-specific TCRs target unmutated variant regions. Compared with day 0, the breadth and depth of the Spike-specific TCR repertoire rose significantly after two doses of AZD1222.

As concerns this clone: The antigen remains undetermined.

The germline gives CDR1 GTSNPN, CDR2 SVGIG (reference sequence). V dropped 5 bases and J dropped 4 bases, with 18 bases sitting between them. The CDR3 sequence is 14 residues long. Assay used: immunoSEQ multiplex PCR; TCRdb lists only in-frame clones, some missing. The data contain some 110,000 clones, 87% of them singletons. The sequencing used peripheral blood, collected on day 0 of AZD1222 vaccination. The rearrangement links TRBV30 to TRBJ2-7, with D tentatively TRBD1 or TRBD2 (5 bases each). The receptor was derived from an adult in good health. CDR3 nucleotide sequence: TGTGCCTGGGGGAGAGGCAGGGTGAGGTACGAGCAGTACTTC. This codes for CAWGRGRVRYEQYF.